The source of this T cell receptor (beta chain) is a study of response to subunit inactivated influenza vaccine. CDR3 length: 16 amino acids. The V end lost 3 bases, the J end lost 1 base, and 13 bases lay between the germline ends. This clonotype was observed a handful of times. Via MiXCR, TCRdb re-called the RT-PCR reads, giving one row per CDR3 protein. The table records around 650,000 distinct CDR3 sequences, 15% to 18% of them present only once. This sequence was found in a man aged 45-65 years who received an inactivated influenza vaccine. Sequencing was performed on PBMCs from blood, taken roughly 13 days after vaccination. J is TRBJ1-5 and V is TRBV12-3 or TRBV12-4; no clear D. CDR3 region: CASSFGGSPSNQPQHF. The CDR3 DNA sequence: TGTGCCAGCAGTTTTGGAGGGAGTCCGAGCAATCAGCCCCAGCATTTT.